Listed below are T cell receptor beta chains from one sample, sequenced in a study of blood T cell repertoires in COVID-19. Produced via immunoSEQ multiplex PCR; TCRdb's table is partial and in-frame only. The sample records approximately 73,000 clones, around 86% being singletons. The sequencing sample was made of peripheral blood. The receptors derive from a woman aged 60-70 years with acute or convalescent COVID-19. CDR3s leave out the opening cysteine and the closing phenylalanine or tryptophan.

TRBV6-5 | ASASGRATDTQY
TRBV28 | ASSFPARVTEAF
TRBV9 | ASSPGGGGGANTGELF
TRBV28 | ASRRRQGFGYT
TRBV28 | ASSPLGTGGYEQY
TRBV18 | ASSPPGQSTDTQY
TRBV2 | APKRQGWTEAF
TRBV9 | ASSVSGTSSNEQF
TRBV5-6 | ASSSQGNLVSYEQY
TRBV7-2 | ASSSPQRNTEAF
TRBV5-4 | ASSQDRESGYT
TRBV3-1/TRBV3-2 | ASTLTGNEQF
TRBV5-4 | ASSFGNTKNIQY
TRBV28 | ASSFRAGGFREQY
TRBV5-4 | ASSLPTANYGYT
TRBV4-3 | ASSQSYGEYQPQH
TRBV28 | ASSFTRQTNTGELF
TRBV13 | ASILAGESDTQY
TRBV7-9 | ASSFDSNTGELF
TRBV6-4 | ASSDLGSGEQF
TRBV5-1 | ASSFTENTEAF
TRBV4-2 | ASSQHPGGGSPLH
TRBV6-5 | ASSYRENYGYT
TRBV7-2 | ASSLGTHSGNTIY
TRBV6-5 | ASRRRDSENQPQH
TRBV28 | ASSWGGVGQPQH
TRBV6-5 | ASSPSQGTEAF
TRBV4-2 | ASSHGTGNTGELF
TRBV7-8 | ASSLGAEQH
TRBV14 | ASSQDLHSNYGYT
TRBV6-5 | ASSWGLAGVGEQY
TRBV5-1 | ASSQEGQGYNEQF
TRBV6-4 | ASTGESGTNEKLF